The clone carrying this T cell receptor beta chain showed up just a few times. The antigen is unknown. The assay was immunoSEQ multiplex PCR, and TCRdb's table has in-frame clones only and misses some. This table holds about 480,000 clones, approximately 88% found once. This sample stems from a study of Ad26.COV2.S vaccination and SARS-CoV-2 variants. Study details: Dosing was one shot or two shots 56 days apart.

Regarding treatment: 15 to 20 received Ad26.COV2.S at low or high dose, single or two shots; 5 received placebo; per-sample allocation not given. Samples came from day 63 after the first vaccine or placebo injection. Study findings and constraints: Measurements of TCR breadth and depth may have given underestimates of the total T cell responses.

The source was peripheral blood, collected in a trial of Ad26.COV2.S vaccine versus placebo. The source of this sequence is a person aged 18-65 years who received the Ad26.COV2.S COVID-19 vaccine or a placebo.

CDR3: CASSYWQGSYSNQPQHF. The CDR3 DNA is TGTGCCAGCAGTTACTGGCAGGGATCCTATAGCAATCAGCCCCAGCATTTT. The chain is built from TRBV6-2 or TRBV6-3 and TRBJ1-5; possibly TRBD1 for D (5 bases). The CDR3 spans 17 residues. V was cut by 1 base and J by 0 bases, with 13 bases left in between. CDR1 MNHEY and CDR2 SVGEGT come from the germline V gene.